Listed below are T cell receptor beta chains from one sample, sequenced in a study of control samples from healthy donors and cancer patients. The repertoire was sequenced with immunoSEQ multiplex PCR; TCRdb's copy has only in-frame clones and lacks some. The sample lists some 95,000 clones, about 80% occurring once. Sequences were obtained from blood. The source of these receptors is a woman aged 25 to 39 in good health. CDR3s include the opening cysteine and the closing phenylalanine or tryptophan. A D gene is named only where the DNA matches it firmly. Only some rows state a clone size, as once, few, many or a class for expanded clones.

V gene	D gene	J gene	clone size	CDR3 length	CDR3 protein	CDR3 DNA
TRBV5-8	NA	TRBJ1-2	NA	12	CASSFRARGYTF	TGTGCCAGCAGCTTTAGGGCCCGGGGCTACACCTTC
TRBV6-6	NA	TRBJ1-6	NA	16	CASSYSKTDYNSPLHF	TGTGCCAGCAGTTACTCGAAGACAGACTATAATTCACCCCTCCACTTT
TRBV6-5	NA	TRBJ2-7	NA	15	CASSYSAGEGYEQYF	TGTGCCAGCAGTTACTCGGCAGGCGAGGGCTACGAGCAGTACTTC
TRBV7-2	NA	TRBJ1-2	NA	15	CASSLVNGFSYGYTF	TGTGCCAGCAGCTTAGTAAACGGGTTTAGCTATGGCTACACCTTC
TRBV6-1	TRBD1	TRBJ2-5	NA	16	CASSERGRGNQETQYF	TGTGCCAGCAGTGAAAGAGGCAGGGGGAACCAAGAGACCCAGTACTTC
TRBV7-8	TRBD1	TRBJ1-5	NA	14	CASSLGQGWQPQHF	TGTGCCAGCAGCTTAGGACAGGGTTGGCAGCCCCAGCATTTT
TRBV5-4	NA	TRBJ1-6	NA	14	CASSSGQSNSPLHF	TGTGCCAGCAGCTCGGGACAAAGTAATTCACCCCTCCACTTT
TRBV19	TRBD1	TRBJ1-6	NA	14	CASSTSGQHSPLHF	TGTGCCAGTAGTACTTCGGGACAGCATTCACCCCTCCACTTT
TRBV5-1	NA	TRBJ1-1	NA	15	CASSEGPPLNTEAFF	TGCGCCAGCAGCGAAGGACCGCCACTGAACACTGAAGCTTTCTTT
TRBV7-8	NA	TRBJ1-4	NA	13	CASSLASNEKLFF	TGTGCCAGCAGCTTAGCTAGTAATGAAAAACTGTTTTTT
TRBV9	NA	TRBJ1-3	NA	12	CASRDGGNTIYF	TGTGCCAGCAGGGATGGGGGAAACACCATATATTTT
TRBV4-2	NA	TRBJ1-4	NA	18	CASSQDAKGKQWNEKLFF	TGTGCCAGCAGCCAAGATGCGAAGGGAAAACAATGGAATGAAAAACTGTTTTTT
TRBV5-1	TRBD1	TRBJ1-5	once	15	CASSLTTGGGQPQHF	TGCGCCAGCAGCCTTACGACAGGGGGAGGACAGCCCCAGCATTTT
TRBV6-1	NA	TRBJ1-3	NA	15	CASSEVGVPGNTIYF	TGTGCCAGCAGTGAAGTGGGGGTACCTGGAAACACCATATATTTT
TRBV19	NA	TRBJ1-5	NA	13	CASSVGLNQPQHF	TGTGCCAGTAGCGTTGGGCTCAATCAGCCCCAGCATTTT
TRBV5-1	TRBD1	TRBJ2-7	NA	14	CASSLGGQGHEQYF	TGCGCCAGCAGCTTGGGTGGACAGGGACACGAGCAGTACTTC
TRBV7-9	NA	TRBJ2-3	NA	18	CASSGGRGVTISTDTQYF	TGTGCCAGCAGCGGCGGGCGGGGAGTGACAATAAGCACAGATACGCAGTATTTT
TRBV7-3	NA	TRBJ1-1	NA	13	CASSFTGNTEAFF	TGTGCCAGCAGCTTTACAGGGAACACTGAAGCTTTCTTT
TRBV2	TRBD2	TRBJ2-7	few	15	CASSFLAGYSYEQYF	TGTGCCAGCAGTTTTCTAGCGGGGTACTCCTACGAGCAGTACTTC
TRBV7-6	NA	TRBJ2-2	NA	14	CASSSRGYTGELFF	TGTGCCAGCAGCTCTCGGGGGTACACCGGGGAGCTGTTTTTT
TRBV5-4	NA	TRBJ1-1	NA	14	CASSLVEGGTEAFF	TGTGCCAGCAGCTTGGTGGAGGGCGGGACTGAAGCTTTCTTT
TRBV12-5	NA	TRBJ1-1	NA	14	CASGLPAGGTEAFF	TGTGCTAGTGGTTTGCCGGCGGGAGGCACTGAAGCTTTCTTT
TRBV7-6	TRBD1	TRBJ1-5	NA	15	CASPPGTVSNQPQHF	TGTGCCAGCCCCCCCGGGACAGTTAGCAATCAGCCCCAGCATTTT
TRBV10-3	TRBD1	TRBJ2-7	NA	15	CAISEPGQGTYEQYF	TGTGCCATCAGTGAACCGGGACAGGGTACCTACGAGCAGTACTTC
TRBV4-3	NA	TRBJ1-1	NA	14	CASSQGPRSTEAFF	TGCGCCAGCAGCCAGGGGCCCCGGAGCACTGAAGCTTTCTTT
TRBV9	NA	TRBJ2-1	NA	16	CASSVGGGASYNEQFF	TGTGCCAGCAGCGTAGGAGGGGGGGCCTCCTACAATGAGCAGTTCTTC
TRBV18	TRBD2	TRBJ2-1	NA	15	CASSGLAVNYNEQFF	TGTGCCAGCTCCGGACTAGCGGTGAACTACAATGAGCAGTTCTTC
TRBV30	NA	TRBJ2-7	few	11	CASDRIHEQYF	TGTGCCTCCGACAGAATACACGAGCAGTACTTC
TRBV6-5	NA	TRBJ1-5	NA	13	CASNQPADQPQHF	TGTGCCAGCAACCAGCCGGCCGATCAGCCCCAGCATTTT
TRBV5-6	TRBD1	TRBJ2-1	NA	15	CASSLGDREYNEQFF	TGTGCCAGCAGCTTAGGGGACAGGGAATACAATGAGCAGTTCTTC
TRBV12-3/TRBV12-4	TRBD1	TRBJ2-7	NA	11	CAGSRGNEQYF	TGTGCCGGGTCCAGGGGGAACGAGCAGTACTTC
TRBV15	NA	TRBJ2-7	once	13	CATSRGFGYEQYF	TGTGCCACCAGCAGAGGATTCGGGTACGAGCAGTACTTC
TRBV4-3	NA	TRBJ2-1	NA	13	CASSQGGHNEQFF	TGCGCCAGCAGCCAGGGGGGGCACAATGAGCAGTTCTTC
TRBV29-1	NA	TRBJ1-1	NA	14	CSVGDGLPNTEAFF	TGCAGCGTAGGGGACGGATTACCGAACACTGAAGCTTTCTTT
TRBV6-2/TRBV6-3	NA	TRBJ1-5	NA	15	CASSYGGYSNQPQHF	TGTGCCAGCAGTTACGGGGGCTATAGCAATCAGCCCCAGCATTTT
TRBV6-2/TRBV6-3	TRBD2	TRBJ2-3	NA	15	CASSYASGSTDTQYF	TGTGCCAGCAGTTACGCTAGCGGCAGCACAGATACGCAGTATTTT
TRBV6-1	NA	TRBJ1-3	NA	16	CASSEVLGDSGNTIYF	TGTGCCAGCAGTGAGGTACTAGGGGACTCTGGAAACACCATATATTTT
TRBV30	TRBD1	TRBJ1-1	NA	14	CAWSVLGETGKAFF	TGTGCCTGGAGTGTACTGGGGGAGACAGGGAAAGCTTTCTTT
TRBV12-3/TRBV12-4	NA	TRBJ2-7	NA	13	CASSFNEQYEQYF	TGTGCCAGCAGTTTTAACGAACAATACGAGCAGTACTTC
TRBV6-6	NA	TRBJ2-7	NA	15	CASSYGGETGREQYF	TGTGCCAGCAGTTACGGTGGGGAAACGGGGCGGGAGCAGTACTTC
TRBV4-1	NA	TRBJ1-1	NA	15	CASSQELGVNTEAFF	TGCGCCAGCAGCCAAGAACTGGGGGTGAACACTGAAGCTTTCTTT
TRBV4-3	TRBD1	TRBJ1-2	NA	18	CASSQWEPRDSPLYGYTF	TGCGCCAGCAGCCAGTGGGAACCCCGGGACAGCCCCCTCTATGGCTACACCTTC
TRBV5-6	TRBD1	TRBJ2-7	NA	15	CASSFDRGTEYEQYF	TGTGCCAGCAGCTTTGACAGGGGGACCGAATACGAGCAGTACTTC
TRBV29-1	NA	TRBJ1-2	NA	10	CSVESGGYTF	TGCAGCGTTGAATCAGGAGGCTACACCTTC
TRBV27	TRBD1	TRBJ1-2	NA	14	CASSVRQGAERYTF	TGTGCCAGCAGTGTCAGACAGGGGGCGGAGAGGTACACCTTC
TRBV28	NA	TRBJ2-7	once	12	CASSLYSYEQYF	TGTGCCAGCAGTTTATACTCCTACGAGCAGTACTTC
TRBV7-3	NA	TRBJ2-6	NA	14	CASSPVVPTSVLTF	TGTGCCAGCAGCCCAGTAGTACCCACCAGCGTCCTGACTTTC
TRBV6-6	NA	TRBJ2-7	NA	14	CASSYGRVGYEQYF	TGTGCCAGCAGTTACGGCAGGGTAGGCTACGAGCAGTACTTC
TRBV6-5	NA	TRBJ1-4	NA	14	CASSYSGGNEKLFF	TGTGCCAGCAGTTACTCGGGCGGTAATGAAAAACTGTTTTTT
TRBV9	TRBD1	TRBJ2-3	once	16	CASSELSDRRTDTQYF	TGTGCCAGCAGCGAGTTATCGGACAGGAGAACAGATACGCAGTATTTT
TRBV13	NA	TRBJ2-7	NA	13	CASSLGPRDEQYF	TGTGCCAGCAGCTTAGGCCCTCGGGACGAGCAGTACTTC
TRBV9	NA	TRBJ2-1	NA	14	CASSVVGGNNEQFF	TGTGCCAGCAGCGTAGTCGGGGGAAACAATGAGCAGTTCTTC
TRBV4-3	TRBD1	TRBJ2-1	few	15	CASSQGDSPYNEQFF	TGCGCCAGCAGCCAAGGGGACAGCCCCTACAATGAGCAGTTCTTC
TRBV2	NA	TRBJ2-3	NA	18	CASSGKPGLRGVADTQYF	TGTGCCAGCAGTGGTAAACCGGGCCTTAGGGGAGTTGCAGATACGCAGTATTTT
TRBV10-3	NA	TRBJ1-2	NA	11	CAISLNYGYTF	TGTGCCATCAGTCTTAACTATGGCTACACCTTC
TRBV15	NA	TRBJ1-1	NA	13	CATSRGRSTEAFF	TGTGCCACCAGCAGAGGAAGGAGCACTGAAGCTTTCTTT
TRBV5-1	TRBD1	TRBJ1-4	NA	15	CASSDPRGKDEKLFF	TGCGCCAGCAGCGACCCCAGGGGGAAGGATGAAAAACTGTTTTTT
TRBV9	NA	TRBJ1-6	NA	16	CASSDKGEGRNSPLHF	TGTGCCAGCAGCGACAAGGGGGAGGGAAGGAACTCACCCCTCCACTTT
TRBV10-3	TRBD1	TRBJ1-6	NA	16	CAISDGQGAVNSPLHF	TGTGCCATCAGTGACGGACAGGGGGCGGTAAATTCACCCCTCCACTTT
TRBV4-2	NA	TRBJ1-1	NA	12	CASSQSNTEAFF	TGTGCCAGCAGCCAGTCGAACACTGAAGCTTTCTTT